This T cell receptor beta chain was found in a study of blood T cell repertoires in COVID-19. Study-wide background: In each case, the material was cDNA or gDNA derived from T cells, B-cell-depleted T cells, or PBMCs.

Seattle-derived patients entered the study during active infection and were followed longitudinally. The germline CDR1 and CDR2 sequences are SGHNT and YENEEA. The CDR3 loop spans 14 amino acids. Trimming took 5 bases from V and 10 from J, leaving 15 bases between them. Per the authors' pipeline: The authors estimated nucleated cell counts from reference gene primer amplification. Measured with immunoSEQ multiplex PCR; TCRdb has only the in-frame clones, and not every one. That table is the source of V, J and clone size, and D and trimming were worked out from the DNA. Of just over 300,000 clones in the sample, roughly 86% were seen once.

This clonotype was sampled from a woman aged 30 to 39 with COVID-19, enrolled during active disease. The specimen sequenced was peripheral blood. This chain uses TRBV11-3 with TRBJ1-6, with a weak D call TRBD1 (6 bases). The CDR3 sequence: CASSLPGGPSPLHF. CDR3 DNA sequence: TGTGCCAGCAGCCTACCGGGGGGGCCCTCACCCCTCCACTTT.